Detailed here is one TCR beta chain. The data originate from a study of T cell changes during pregnancy in multiple sclerosis. Germline CDR1 KGHSH, CDR2 LQKENI. This CDR3 is built from 16 residues. Trimming removed 3 bases from V and 2 bases from J; junction bases left unmatched: 9. Clones were sequenced by immunoSEQ multiplex PCR, and TCRdb holds only the in-frame ones, with some missing. The sample includes 47,000 or so clones, around 91% of them seen just once. This clonotype was sampled from a female donor in good health, enrolled as a control in a pregnancy study. V gene TRBV18 combines with J gene TRBJ1-1, with 7 bases identical to TRBD1. The starting material was peripheral blood, obtained after pregnancy. DNA of the CDR3: TGTGCCAGCTCACCGTTACCGACAGGGACTAACACTGAAGCTTTCTTT. This codes for CASSPLPTGTNTEAFF.